The 13 T cell receptor beta chains below come from one sample, sequenced in a study of OX40 agonist ivuxolimab in advanced cancers. The library was produced with the immunoSEQ multiplex PCR assay. Entries here come from immuneACCESS through TCRdb and include only in-frame sequences with V and J called. Some clones fail to appear in such tables; in the studies checked, an unresolved V gene covers under half of the shortfall, and the cause of the remainder is unknown. Present in this sample are roughly 49,000 clones, approximately 87% of which were seen just once. The ten largest make up 10% of the sample. This material consisted of CD4+ or CD8+ T cells sorted from blood, taken in a trial of the OX40 agonist ivuxolimab. The receptors come from an adult with an advanced solid tumor such as melanoma, head and neck, liver or kidney cancer.

V and J are TRBV4-2 and TRBJ2-7, with 9 bases identical to TRBD2. Per the germline V gene, CDR1 is LGHNA and CDR2 is YNFKEQ. This CDR3 contains 16 residues. V shed 0 bases and J 2 bases; nucleotides not matched to a gene: 5. The DNA of the CDR3 is TGTGCCAGCAGCCAAGAAGCGGGACTAGCTCCCTACGAGCAGTACTTC. This sequence encodes CASSQEAGLAPYEQYF.

The chain couples TRBV7-2 to TRBJ1-2; D remains ambiguous. There are 12 residues in the CDR3. Germline-derived CDR1 and CDR2 are SGHTA and FQGNSA. V was cut by 5 bases and J by 6 bases, with 10 bases left in between. The CDR3 region is CASSPHRNGYTF. In DNA form, the CDR3 reads TGTGCCAGCAGCCCCCACCGGAATGGCTACACCTTC.

The chain employs TRBV4-2 and TRBJ1-2; D remains ambiguous. This CDR3 is built from 15 residues. The germline CDR1 and CDR2 sequences are LGHNA and YNFKEQ. V lost 5 bases to trimming and J lost 0 bases, with 13 bases between them. The CDR3 loop is CASSSEEGANYGYTF. CDR3 DNA: TGTGCCAGCAGCTCCGAGGAAGGAGCTAACTATGGCTACACCTTC.

The chain links TRBV5-1 to TRBJ1-4; D is unclear. Trimming left V 4 bases short and J 3 bases short, with 13 bases between. Germline CDR1 reads SGHRS; CDR2 reads YFSETQ. CDR3 length: 15 residues. CDR3 sequence reads: CASSSRWMPNEKLFF. The CDR3 region has the DNA TGCGCCAGCAGCAGCCGGTGGATGCCTAATGAAAAACTGTTTTTT.

The V and J genes are TRBV29-1 and TRBJ2-7, with a possible D match to TRBD1 (6 bases). The CDR3 runs to 13 residues. V lost 2 bases, J lost 0 bases, and 8 bases lay in between. The V gene's germline CDR1 is SQVTM and CDR2 ANQGSEA. CDR3 coding DNA: TGCAGCGTTGAAACGGACAGCTCCTACGAGCAGTACTTC. Translation: CSVETDSSYEQYF.

The V call is TRBV27, the J call TRBJ2-1; D gene uncertain. This CDR3 comprises 14 residues. Germline V gene sequence: CDR1 MNHEY, CDR2 SMNVEV (reference sequence). The V gene lost 1 base and the J gene lost 7 bases, with 11 bases spanning the gap. CDR3 nucleotide sequence: TGTGCCAGCAGTTTATTATCAGTGGTGAATGAGCAGTTCTTC. This translates into CASSLLSVVNEQFF.

The V and J genes are TRBV6-1 and TRBJ1-2; D possibly corresponds to TRBD1 (5 bases). The CDR3 is made up of 18 amino acids. V lost 2 bases and J 5 bases, leaving 24 bases between the germline ends. Germline values: CDR1 MNHNS, CDR2 SASEGT. The CDR3 is CASSEKYEGSTVHYGYTF. The CDR3 DNA reads as TGTGCCAGCAGTGAAAAATACGAGGGGTCGACAGTACATTATGGCTACACCTTC.

This rearrangement joins TRBV5-6 to TRBJ2-4; D may match TRBD1 or TRBD2 (5 bases each). The germline V gene has CDR1 SGHDT and CDR2 YYEEEE. The germline V and J ends were trimmed by 2 bases and 6 bases, with 9 bases remaining between them. The CDR3 is made up of 13 amino acids. The CDR3 protein is CASSLGTPNIQYF. CDR3 bases: TGTGCCAGCAGCTTAGGGACCCCAAACATTCAGTACTTC.

The rearrangement links TRBV5-6 to TRBJ1-2, with 7 bases lining up with TRBD1. CDR3 size: 16 residues. Unmatched junction bases numbered 5, after V lost 0 bases and J lost 0 bases. Germline V gene data show CDR1 as SGHDT and CDR2 as YYEEEE. The CDR3 region has the DNA TGTGCCAGCAGCTTGGCGGGACAGAATTCTAACTATGGCTACACCTTC. It specifies CASSLAGQNSNYGYTF.

The chain employs TRBV28 and TRBJ2-3; TRBD1 agrees at 9 bases. Germline assignment: CDR1 MDHEN and CDR2 SYDVKM. The CDR3 runs 18 residues. V lost 2 bases to trimming and J lost 1 base; unmatched junction nucleotides: 10. The CDR3 nucleotides are TGTGCCAGCAGTTTAACTTACGTGGGACAGGGTGGCACAGATACGCAGTATTTT. Its protein is CASSLTYVGQGGTDTQYF.

Concerning this clone: A much larger clone differs from this one at a single base, so this may be a read error. The V gene is TRBV15, the J gene TRBJ2-2; D remains unclear. Per the germline V gene, CDR1 is LNHNV and CDR2 is YYDKDF (reference sequence). The CDR3 consists of 12 residues. CDR3 DNA sequence: TGTGCCACCGGCAGAAGTACCGGGGAGCTGTTTTTT. It encodes CATGRSTGELFF.

The V call is TRBV6-5, the J call TRBJ2-5; the D gene is possibly TRBD1 (6 bases). CDR3 size: 16 residues. V dropped 3 bases and J dropped 1 base, with 15 bases sitting between them. The germline gives CDR1 MNHEY, CDR2 SVGAGI. The CDR3 loop reads CASSYEAGTSQETQYF. CDR3 coding DNA: TGTGCCAGCAGTTATGAAGCCGGGACAAGCCAAGAGACCCAGTACTTC.

The V gene is TRBV2, the J gene TRBJ1-2; maybe TRBD1 (5 bases). V was shortened by 2 bases and J by 4 bases, with 14 bases between the two germline ends. The CDR3 is made up of 15 amino acids. In germline, CDR1 is SNHLY, CDR2 FYNNEI. The CDR3, as DNA: TGTGCCAGCAGTGAAAGTAGGGGCGACCGCTATGGCTACACCTTC. Translating gives CASSESRGDRYGYTF.